The 30 T cell receptor beta chains given below trace back to one sample, sequenced in a study of control samples from healthy donors and cancer patients. Here immunoSEQ multiplex PCR was the method, and the copy in TCRdb shows in-frame clones only, minus some. The sample holds around 150,000 clones; roughly 89% are singletons and the top ten take just under 5%. Sequencing was performed on blood. The receptors come from a man aged 25 to 40 in good health.

In DNA, the CDR3 is TGTGCTAGTGGTAAACAAATAACCCGAGGGACTGAAGCTTTCTTT. The encoded protein is CASGKQITRGTEAFF. The chain has TRBV12-5 and TRBJ1-1; no clear D gene. The germline CDR1 and CDR2 sequences are LGHNT and FRNRAP. Trimming took 5 bases from V and 5 from J, leaving 18 bases between them. The CDR3 totals 15 residues.

In regard to this clone: This same CDR3 is encoded by further DNA sequences in the sample. The CDR3 is CASSVSVQETQYF. The CDR3 region has the DNA TGTGCCAGCAGTGTGTCAGTTCAAGAGACCCAGTACTTC. This chain links TRBV2 with TRBJ2-5; D not resolved. Trimming took off 4 bases at V and 2 bases at J, with 8 bases between the two ends. Germline CDR1 and CDR2: SNHLY and FYNNEI. This CDR3 has 13 amino acids. Full variable domain (missing parts from reference TRBV2 and TRBJ2-5): EPEVTQTPSHQVTQMGQEVILRCVPISNHLYFYWYRQILGQKVEFLVSFYNNEISEKSEIFDDQFSVERPDGSNFTLKIRSTKLEDSAMYFCASSVSVQETQYFGPGTRLLVL.

The chain recombines TRBV9 with TRBJ2-3, with TRBD1 as a possible D gene (7 bases). From germline, CDR1 is SGDLS and CDR2 YYNGEE. CDR3 length: 20 amino acids. V shed 3 bases and J shed 0 bases, with 26 bases lying between them. CDR3 sequence (DNA): TGTGCCAGCAGCGCCGAACAGGGGAGAGGAGGGGACCTTAGCACAGATACGCAGTATTTT. This translates into CASSAEQGRGGDLSTDTQYF.

This clone was counted a single time. The rearrangement joins TRBV11-2 to TRBJ2-2, with D possibly TRBD2 on 6 matching bases. This CDR3 has 15 residues. V dropped 2 bases and J dropped 5 bases, with 12 bases sitting between them. Looked up from germline, CDR1 is SGHAT and CDR2 is FQNNGV. The CDR3 spells CASSLRRDRTGELFF. The CDR3 DNA reads as TGTGCCAGCAGCTTAAGGCGGGATAGAACCGGGGAGCTGTTTTTT.

The J gene is TRBJ2-5, the V gene TRBV4-1; a weak D match, TRBD2 (5 bases). The CDR3 spans 14 residues. Germline values: CDR1 MGHRA, CDR2 YSYEKL. Between the trimmed V and J ends, which lost 0 bases and 3 bases, there was a span of 8 bases. The CDR3 region has the DNA TGCGCCAGCAGCCAAGAACTAGATAAAGAGACCCAGTACTTC. Its protein is CASSQELDKETQYF.

The CDR3, as DNA: TGCAGCGTTGAAGGAGAGACCCAGTACTTC. This translates into CSVEGETQYF. The chain recombines TRBV29-1 with TRBJ2-5; no clear D gene. The germline V and J ends were trimmed by 1 base and 4 bases, with 1 base remaining between them. Germline CDR1 reads SQVTM; CDR2 reads ANQGSEA. CDR3 length: 10 amino acids. The full variable domain, completed using reference TRBV29-1 and TRBJ2-5, is SAVISQKPSRDICQRGTSLTIQCQVDSQVTMMFWYRQQPGQSLTLIATANQGSEATYESGFVIDKFPISRPNLTFSTLTVSNMSPEDSSIYLCSVEGETQYFGPGTRLLVL.

V and J are TRBV5-1 and TRBJ2-3; 7 nucleotides line up with TRBD2. In germline, CDR1 is SGHRS, CDR2 YFSETQ. Trimming took 2 bases from V and 2 from J; bases not matched to a gene: 2. CDR3 length: 14 residues. This CDR3 is CASSFGTNTDTQYF. CDR3 nucleotides: TGCGCCAGCAGCTTTGGGACTAACACAGATACGCAGTATTTT.

The V call is TRBV6-1, the J call TRBJ2-3; 9 nucleotides line up with TRBD2. The germline CDR1 and CDR2 sequences are MNHNS and SASEGT. The CDR3 totals 19 residues. J lost 3 bases, V lost 3 bases, and 16 bases had no gene match. CDR3 sequence reads: CASSEQLGFNSGSTDTQYF. The CDR3 DNA sequence: TGTGCCAGCAGTGAGCAACTCGGGTTTAATAGCGGGAGTACAGATACGCAGTATTTT.

The chain employs TRBV19 and TRBJ2-7, with 8 bases fitting TRBD2. This CDR3 has 14 amino acids. Trimming at V came to 2 bases and at J to 6 bases, leaving 6 bases not matched to a gene. Germline CDR1 is LNHDA and CDR2 is SQIVND (reference sequence). The CDR3 DNA is TGTGCCAGTAGTATAACTAGCGGTAACGCCGAGCAGTACTTC. Encoded protein: CASSITSGNAEQYF.

V gene TRBV5-4 combines with J gene TRBJ2-7, with 7 bases aligning to TRBD2. Germline CDR1 is SGHNT and CDR2 is YYREEE (reference sequence). The CDR3 extends over 15 amino acids. Trimming at V came to 4 bases and at J to 5 bases, leaving 12 bases not matched to a gene. The CDR3 loop reads CASSPGGLVIHEQYF. The CDR3, as DNA: TGTGCCAGCAGCCCCGGCGGACTAGTGATCCACGAGCAGTACTTC.

CDR3 in amino acids: CASESQGEETQYF. Here the CDR3 DNA reads TGTGCCAGCGAGTCGCAGGGGGAAGAGACCCAGTACTTC. V is TRBV19 and J is TRBJ2-5, with TRBD1 matching over 7 bases. The junction had 7 bases not matched to a gene; V was cut back by 9 bases and J by 3 bases. The CDR3 runs 13 residues. The V gene's germline CDR1 is LNHDA and CDR2 SQIVND (reference sequence).

The chain is built from TRBV6-1 and TRBJ2-1; no clear D. Germline-derived CDR1 and CDR2 are MNHNS and SASEGT. V was trimmed by 0 bases and J by 9 bases, leaving 6 bases between them. This CDR3 is built from 12 residues. This chain's CDR3 is CASSEAWTEQFF. Written as DNA, the CDR3 is TGTGCCAGCAGTGAAGCGTGGACTGAGCAGTTCTTC.

The chain uses TRBV3-1 (or the pseudogene TRBV3-2) and TRBJ1-1; TRBD1 might be the D (6 bases). V lost 0 bases, J lost 8 bases, and 7 bases lay in between. There are 12 residues in the CDR3. Germline assignment: CDR1 LGHDT and CDR2 YNNKEL (reference sequence). In DNA, the CDR3 is TGTGCCAGCAGCCAAGAAGGGACAGAAGCTTTCTTT. It translates to CASSQEGTEAFF.

V is TRBV14 and J is TRBJ2-7; tentative D call: TRBD1 (5 bases). V lost 0 bases, J lost 3 bases, and 12 bases lay in between. From germline, CDR1 is SGHDN and CDR2 FVKESK. This CDR3 has 15 amino acids. The CDR3 loop reads CASSQDTGSLYEQYF. The CDR3 DNA sequence: TGTGCCAGCAGCCAAGATACAGGCAGTCTCTACGAGCAGTACTTC.

This sequence joins TRBV14 and TRBJ2-7; 10 bases agree with TRBD1. Losses at the gene ends were 3 bases for V and 0 bases for J; bases not matched to a gene: 11. The CDR3 contains 18 residues. Per germline, CDR1 SGHDN and CDR2 FVKESK. The CDR3 DNA reads TGTGCCAGCAGCCATCCCAGGACAGGGGGTGGTAGCTCCTACGAGCAGTACTTC. Translating gives CASSHPRTGGGSSYEQYF.

The chain recombines TRBV19 with TRBJ2-1; TRBD2 agrees at 12 bases. The V gene end was trimmed by 8 bases and the J gene end by 6 bases; junction bases not matched to a gene: 5. Germline CDR1 is LNHDA and CDR2 is SQIVND (reference sequence). CDR3 length: 14 residues. The CDR3 DNA reads TGTGCCAGTCAACTAGCGGGGGGCCCCAATGAGCAGTTCTTC. Translated: CASQLAGGPNEQFF. The entire variable domain, with the rest obtained from reference TRBV19 and TRBJ2-1, is as follows: DGGITQSPKYLFRKEGQNVTLSCEQNLNHDAMYWYRQDPGQGLRLIYYSQIVNDFQKGDIAEGYSVSREKKESFPLTVTSAQKNPTAFYLCASQLAGGPNEQFFGPGTRLTVL.

The V call is TRBV12-3 or TRBV12-4, the J call TRBJ1-1, with D unresolved. This CDR3 has 13 amino acids. V dropped 6 bases and J dropped 6 bases, with 14 bases sitting between them. CDR3 residues: CASRAADYAEAFF. CDR3 sequence (DNA): TGTGCCAGCAGAGCAGCAGATTACGCTGAAGCTTTCTTT.

The chain recombines TRBV5-1 with TRBJ2-5; TRBD1 aligns across 9 bases. The CDR3 is made up of 14 amino acids. The V gene end was trimmed by 5 bases and the J gene end by 5 bases; junction bases not matched to a gene: 7. CDR1 and CDR2 (germline): SGHRS, YFSETQ. In nucleotides, the CDR3 is TGCGCCAGCAGTTCCGGGACAGGGTCCGAGACCCAGTACTTC. This gives the protein CASSSGTGSETQYF.

The rearrangement joins TRBV30 to TRBJ1-1, with D maybe TRBD1 (5 bases). The length of the CDR3 is 14 residues. Germline loops: CDR1 GTSNPN, CDR2 SVGIG (reference sequence). V was clipped by 5 bases and J by 4 bases, with 17 bases between them. CDR3 DNA: TGTGCCTGGGCGGAAACAGGTCGGCGCACTGAAGCTTTCTTT. It encodes CAWAETGRRTEAFF.

The rearrangement links TRBV15 to TRBJ2-7; no clear D gene. The CDR3 runs to 15 residues. Germline-derived CDR1 and CDR2 are LNHNV and YYDKDF (reference sequence). The ends were cut back, 0 bases at V and 0 bases at J, with 9 bases in the middle. DNA of the CDR3: TGTGCCACCAGCAGAGATTCATCCCTCTCCTACGAGCAGTACTTC. Its translation: CATSRDSSLSYEQYF.

The J gene is TRBJ2-5, the V gene TRBV11-3, with 13 bases matching TRBD2. The J segment lost 1 base and the V segment lost 5 bases, leaving 4 bases of the junction unmatched. This CDR3 has 16 residues. Per the germline V gene, CDR1 is SGHNT and CDR2 is YENEEA. The CDR3: CASSPRTSGSQETQYF. The CDR3 DNA follows: TGTGCCAGCAGCCCACGGACTAGCGGGAGCCAAGAGACCCAGTACTTC.

The chain recombines TRBV18 with TRBJ1-1; D is possibly TRBD1 (6 bases). V was trimmed by 4 bases and J by 4 bases, leaving 10 bases between them. In germline, CDR1 is KGHSH, CDR2 LQKENI. The CDR3 runs to 13 residues. CDR3 DNA sequence: TGTGCCAGCTCACTCAAGGGGGGCACTGAAGCTTTCTTT. As protein: CASSLKGGTEAFF.

The rearrangement joins TRBV18 to TRBJ2-7; D unresolved. The germline V and J ends were trimmed by 2 bases and 2 bases, with 7 bases remaining between them. This CDR3 spans 13 amino acids. Looked up from germline, CDR1 is KGHSH and CDR2 is LQKENI. CDR3 sequence: CASSPSATYEQYF. CDR3 nucleotides: TGTGCCAGCTCACCAAGTGCCACCTACGAGCAGTACTTC.

J is TRBJ1-6 and V is TRBV4-1, with no clear D. The CDR3 extends over 16 amino acids. V was trimmed by 0 bases and J by 1 base, leaving 7 bases between them. CDR1 and CDR2 from the germline V gene are MGHRA and YSYEKL. The CDR3 protein is CASSQDVGSYNSPLHF. CDR3 in DNA: TGCGCCAGCAGCCAAGATGTGGGTTCCTATAATTCACCCCTCCACTTT.

The chain has TRBV7-2 and TRBJ2-2; 9 bases map to TRBD2. Germline-derived CDR1 and CDR2 are SGHTA and FQGNSA. CDR3 length: 15 residues. V dropped 7 bases and J dropped 4; count of bases not matched to a gene: 7. CDR3 in amino acids: CASTPEGLATGELFF. The CDR3 DNA sequence: TGTGCCAGCACCCCGGAGGGACTAGCCACCGGGGAGCTGTTTTTT.

The genes are TRBV7-2 and TRBJ2-7; tentative D call: TRBD2 (6 bases). The CDR3 is made up of 16 amino acids. Trimming removed 5 bases at V and 3 bases at J, with 20 bases between. The V gene's germline CDR1 is SGHTA and CDR2 FQGNSA. CDR3 DNA sequence: TGTGCCAGCAGCCCCTTTGGAGGGGAAAGCTTCTACGAGCAGTACTTC. It is translated as CASSPFGGESFYEQYF.

The chain employs TRBV15 and TRBJ1-5; 8 nucleotides match TRBD1. V lost 1 base and J lost 6; bases outside the gene matches: 8. Germline V gene sequence: CDR1 LNHNV, CDR2 YYDKDF (reference sequence). CDR3 length: 16 residues. CDR3 region: CATSRVGRGLIQPQHF. For the CDR3, the DNA is TGTGCCACCAGCAGAGTAGGCAGGGGGCTTATTCAGCCCCAGCATTTT.

The genes are TRBV3-1 (or the pseudogene TRBV3-2) and TRBJ1-5; D perhaps matches TRBD1 (5 bases). Per germline, CDR1 LGHDT and CDR2 YNNKEL (reference sequence). The V gene lost 0 bases and the J gene lost 0 bases, with 12 bases spanning the gap. This CDR3 spans 17 amino acids. CDR3 sequence (DNA): TGTGCCAGCAGCCAAGACCCCCCGGGGGATAGCAATCAGCCCCAGCATTTT. It translates to CASSQDPPGDSNQPQHF.

DNA for the CDR3: TGTGCCATCCAGCGGGAGCGGGAGACCCAGTACTTC. It translates to CAIQRERETQYF. V usage is TRBV7-9 and J usage is TRBJ2-5; the match to TRBD2 covers 8 bases. The junction had 6 bases not matched to a gene; V was cut back by 10 bases and J by 5 bases. Germline V gene lookup returns CDR1 SEHNR and CDR2 FQNEAQ (reference sequence). The CDR3 loop spans 12 amino acids.

This chain uses TRBV21-1 with TRBJ1-6; the table assigns TRBD1, which was not confirmed against the DNA. TRBV21-1 is annotated as a pseudogene. This CDR3 spans 17 amino acids. The CDR3 DNA reads as TGTGCCAGCAGCAAAGAAACAGGGGGCGCAACAAATTCACCCCTCCACTTT. This codes for CASSKETGGATNSPLHF.